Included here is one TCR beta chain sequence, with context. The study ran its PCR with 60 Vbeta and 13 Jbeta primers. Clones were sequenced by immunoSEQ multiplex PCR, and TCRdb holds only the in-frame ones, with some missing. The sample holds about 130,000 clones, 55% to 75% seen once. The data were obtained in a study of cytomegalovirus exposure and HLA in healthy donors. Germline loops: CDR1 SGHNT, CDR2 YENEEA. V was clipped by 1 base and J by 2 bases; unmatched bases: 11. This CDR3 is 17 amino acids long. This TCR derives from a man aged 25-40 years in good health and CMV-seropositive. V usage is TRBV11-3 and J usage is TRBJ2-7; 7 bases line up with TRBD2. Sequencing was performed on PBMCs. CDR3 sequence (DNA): TGTGCCAGCAGCTTAGGCCTACGGGCGGGAGTTACCTACGAGCAGTACTTC. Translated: CASSLGLRAGVTYEQYF.